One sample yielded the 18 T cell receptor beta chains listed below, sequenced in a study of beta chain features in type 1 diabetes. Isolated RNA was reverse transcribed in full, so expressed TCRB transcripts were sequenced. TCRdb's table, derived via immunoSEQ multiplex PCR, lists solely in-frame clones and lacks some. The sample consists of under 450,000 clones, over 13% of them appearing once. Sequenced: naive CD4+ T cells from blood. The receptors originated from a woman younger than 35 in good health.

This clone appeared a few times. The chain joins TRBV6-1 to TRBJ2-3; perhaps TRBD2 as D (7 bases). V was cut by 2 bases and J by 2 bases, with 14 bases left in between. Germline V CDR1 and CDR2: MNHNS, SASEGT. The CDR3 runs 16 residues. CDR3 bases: TGTGCCAGCAGTGAACGGGGGGCGCAGTCCACAGATACGCAGTATTTT. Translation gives CASSERGAQSTDTQYF.

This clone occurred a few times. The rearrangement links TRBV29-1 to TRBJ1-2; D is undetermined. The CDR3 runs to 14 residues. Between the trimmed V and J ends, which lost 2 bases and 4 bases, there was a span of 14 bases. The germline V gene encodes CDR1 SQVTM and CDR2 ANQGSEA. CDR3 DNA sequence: TGCAGCGTTGAAAGCGCCGCGGCCCCCTATGGCTACACCTTC. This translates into CSVESAAAPYGYTF.

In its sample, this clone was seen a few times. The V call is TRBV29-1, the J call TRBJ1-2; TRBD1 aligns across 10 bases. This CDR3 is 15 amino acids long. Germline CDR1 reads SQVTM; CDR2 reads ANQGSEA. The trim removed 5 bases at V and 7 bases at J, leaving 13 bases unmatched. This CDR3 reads CSVTSTGTGAAGYTF. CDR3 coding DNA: TGCAGCGTTACCTCCACCGGGACAGGGGCTGCTGGCTACACCTTC.

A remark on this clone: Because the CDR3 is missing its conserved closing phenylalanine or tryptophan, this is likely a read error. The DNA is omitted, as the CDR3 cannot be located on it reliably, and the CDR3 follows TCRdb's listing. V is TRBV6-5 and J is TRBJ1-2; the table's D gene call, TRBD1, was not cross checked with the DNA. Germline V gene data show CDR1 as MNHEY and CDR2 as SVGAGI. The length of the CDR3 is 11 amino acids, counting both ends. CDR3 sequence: CASSQGQAKIY.

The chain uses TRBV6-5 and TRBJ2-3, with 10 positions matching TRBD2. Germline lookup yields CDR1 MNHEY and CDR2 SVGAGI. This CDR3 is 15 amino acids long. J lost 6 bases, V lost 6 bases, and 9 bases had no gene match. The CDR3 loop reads CASSHSGRLTDTQYF. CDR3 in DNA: TGTGCCAGCAGCCATAGCGGGAGGTTAACGGATACGCAGTATTTT.

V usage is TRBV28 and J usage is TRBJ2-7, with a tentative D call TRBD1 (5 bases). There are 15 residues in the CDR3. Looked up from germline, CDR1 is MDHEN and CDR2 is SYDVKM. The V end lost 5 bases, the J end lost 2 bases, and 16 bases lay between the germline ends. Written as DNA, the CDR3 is TGTGCCAGCAGTCATAGGACAACTCACCCCTACGAGCAGTACTTC. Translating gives CASSHRTTHPYEQYF.

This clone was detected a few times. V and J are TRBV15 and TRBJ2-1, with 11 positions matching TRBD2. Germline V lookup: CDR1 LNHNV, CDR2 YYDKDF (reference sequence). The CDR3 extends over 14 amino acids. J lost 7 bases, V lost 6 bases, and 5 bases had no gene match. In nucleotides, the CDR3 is TGTGCCACCAGAATAGCGGGAGGGGTGAATGAGCAGTTCTTC. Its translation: CATRIAGGVNEQFF.

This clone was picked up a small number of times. CDR3 protein: CASSLGGGGRYEQFF. The DNA for the CDR3 is TGTGCCAGCAGCTTAGGAGGAGGCGGGAGATACGAGCAGTTCTTC. V usage is TRBV9 and J usage is TRBJ2-1; 7 bases match TRBD2. The trim removed 4 bases at V and 10 bases at J, leaving 14 bases unmatched. CDR3 length equals 15 residues. Per the germline V gene, CDR1 is SGDLS and CDR2 is YYNGEE.

CDR3 protein: CASSTGTQDTEAFF. CDR3 nucleotides: TGCGCCAGCAGCACCGGGACTCAGGACACTGAAGCTTTCTTT. J is TRBJ1-1 and V is TRBV5-1; possible D gene TRBD1, 5 bases. The CDR3 consists of 14 residues. Trimming stripped 4 bases from V and 3 bases from J, with 13 bases between. The germline CDR1 and CDR2 sequences are SGHRS and YFSETQ.

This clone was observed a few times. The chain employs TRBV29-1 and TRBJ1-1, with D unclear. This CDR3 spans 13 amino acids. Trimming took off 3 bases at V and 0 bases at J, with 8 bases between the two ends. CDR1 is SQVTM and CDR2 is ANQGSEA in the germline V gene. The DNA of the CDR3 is TGCAGCGTTGATATACAAATGAACACTGAAGCTTTCTTT. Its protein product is CSVDIQMNTEAFF.

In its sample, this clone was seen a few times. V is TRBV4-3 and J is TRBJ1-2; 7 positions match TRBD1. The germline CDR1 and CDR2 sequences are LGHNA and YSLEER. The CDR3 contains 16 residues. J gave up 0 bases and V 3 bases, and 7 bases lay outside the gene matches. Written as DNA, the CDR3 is TGCGCCAGCAGCCAGAACAGGGGCCAAGCTAACTATGGCTACACCTTC. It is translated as CASSQNRGQANYGYTF.

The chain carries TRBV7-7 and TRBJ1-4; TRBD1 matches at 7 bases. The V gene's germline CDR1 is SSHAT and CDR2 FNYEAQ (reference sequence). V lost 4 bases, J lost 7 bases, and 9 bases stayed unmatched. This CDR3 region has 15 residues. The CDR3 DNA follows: TGTGCCAGCAGCTCCGGGGCAGGGGGGATTGAAAAACTGTTTTTT. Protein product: CASSSGAGGIEKLFF.

The CDR3 region is CASSSQTSGRGDTQYF. The CDR3 coding sequence is TGTGCCAGCAGCTCGCAGACTAGCGGGAGAGGAGATACGCAGTATTTT. This chain uses TRBV13 with TRBJ2-3; TRBD2 aligns across 12 bases. The V segment lost 4 bases and the J segment 5 bases; nucleotides outside the gene matches: 7. CDR1 PRHDT and CDR2 FYEKMQ come from the germline V gene (reference sequence). There are 16 residues in the CDR3.

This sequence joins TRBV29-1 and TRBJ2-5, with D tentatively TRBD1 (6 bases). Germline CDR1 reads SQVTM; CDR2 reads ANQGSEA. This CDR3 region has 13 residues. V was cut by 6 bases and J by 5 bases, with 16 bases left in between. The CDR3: CSVPRDTGETQYF. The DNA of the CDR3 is TGCAGCGTCCCCCGGGACACTGGCGAGACCCAGTACTTC.

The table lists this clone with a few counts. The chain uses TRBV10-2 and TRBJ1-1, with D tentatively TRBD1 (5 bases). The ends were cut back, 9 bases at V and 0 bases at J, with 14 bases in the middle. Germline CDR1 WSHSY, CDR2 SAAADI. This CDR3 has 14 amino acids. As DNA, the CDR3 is TGCGCCAGTCAGACAGCTCAATTGAACACTGAAGCTTTCTTT. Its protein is CASQTAQLNTEAFF.

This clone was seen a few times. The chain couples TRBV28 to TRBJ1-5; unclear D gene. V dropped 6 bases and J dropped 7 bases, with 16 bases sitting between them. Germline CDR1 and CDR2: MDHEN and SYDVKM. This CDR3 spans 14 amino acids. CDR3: CASRRGGQNQPQHF. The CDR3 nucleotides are TGTGCCAGCAGACGGGGAGGGCAAAACCAGCCCCAGCATTTT.

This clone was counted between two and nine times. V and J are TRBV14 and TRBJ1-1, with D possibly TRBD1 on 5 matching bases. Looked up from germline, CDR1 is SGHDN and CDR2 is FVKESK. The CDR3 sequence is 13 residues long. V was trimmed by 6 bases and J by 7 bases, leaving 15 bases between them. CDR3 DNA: TGTGCCAGCAGTGAAGACCCCGACAGTGAAGCTTTCTTT. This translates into CASSEDPDSEAFF.

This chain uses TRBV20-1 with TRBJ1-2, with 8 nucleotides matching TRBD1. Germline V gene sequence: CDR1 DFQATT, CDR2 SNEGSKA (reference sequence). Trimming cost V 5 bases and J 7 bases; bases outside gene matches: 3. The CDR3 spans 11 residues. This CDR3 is CSAQGAPGYTF. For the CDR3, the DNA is TGCAGTGCTCAGGGGGCGCCTGGCTACACCTTC.